This T cell receptor beta chain is from a study of T cell responses to AZD1222 COVID-19 vaccine. The CDR3 runs to 18 residues. Looked up from germline, CDR1 is WNHNN and CDR2 is SYGVQD (reference sequence). Trimming took off 3 bases at V and 2 bases at J, with 21 bases between the two ends. Points from the study as a whole: The study found vaccine-associated CD4 TCRs spanning spike, dominant at 160-218 and 743-854. Females outnumbered males among donors, who were mostly white British; clonal diversity was possibly underestimated.

Only in-frame clones appear in the TCRdb table, and some are missing; sequencing was by immunoSEQ multiplex PCR. The sample has about 95,000 clones, less than 90% seen once. With respect to this clone: Its antigen is currently unknown.

V gene TRBV10-1 combines with J gene TRBJ2-3; perhaps TRBD1 as D (7 bases). The sequence was obtained from an adult in good health. The material was peripheral blood, obtained on day 0 of AZD1222 vaccination. The CDR3 bases are TGCGCCAGCAGTGAATCGTACGGAGGGGGACAGAACACAGATACGCAGTATTTT. Its translation is CASSESYGGGQNTDTQYF.